This TCR beta chain comes out of a study of preoperative IRX-2 immunotherapy in early breast cancer. CDR3 length: 14 residues. The V and J ends lost 1 base and 2 bases respectively, with 6 bases between them. The germline gives CDR1 SGHRS, CDR2 YFSETQ. TCRdb keeps only in-frame clones here, not all; method: immunoSEQ multiplex PCR. In the table there are about 45,000 clones, around 77% of which are singletons. Treatment meaning: preoperative locoregional IRX-2 cytokine immunotherapy. This phase Ib study tested locoregional IRX-2 cytokine immunotherapy given before surgery. Sequencing used tumor tissue, obtained after IRX-2 immunotherapy. The receptor's source is a human donor with breast cancer. The chain couples TRBV5-1 to TRBJ1-4; D call uncertain. DNA of the CDR3: TGCGCCAGCAGCTTGACTACGACTAATGAAAAACTGTTTTTT. Translating it yields CASSLTTTNEKLFF.